This section outlines one T cell receptor (beta chain) sequence together with its context. Antigen: not known. The sample is drawn from a study of cytomegalovirus exposure and HLA in healthy donors. General study results and limits: Later on, an analysis found that several of the most significant clusters appeared to be linked to common viral pathogens, which included parvovirus B19. Of the V segments, some could not be distinguished, including TRBV6-2 and TRBV6-3, and were excluded.

Germline V gene sequence: CDR1 KGHSH, CDR2 LQKENI. The V segment lost 4 bases and the J segment 4 bases; nucleotides outside the gene matches: 4. The CDR3 runs 15 residues. PCR primers comprised 60 Vbeta and 13 Jbeta primers. The method was immunoSEQ multiplex PCR; TCRdb's version includes in-frame clones alone and lacks a portion of them. The data show over 150,000 clones, roughly 82% seen once. The sample was PBMCs. The receptor comes from a middle-aged man in good health and CMV-seropositive. The chain carries TRBV18 and TRBJ2-5; 12 bases map to TRBD2. The CDR3: CASSLQGLAGETQYF. The CDR3 DNA reads TGTGCCAGCTCACTTCAGGGACTAGCGGGAGAGACCCAGTACTTC.